The rows below give T cell receptor beta chains drawn from one sample of a study of vaccination effects on CD4 cells after COVID-19. TCRdb's table, derived via immunoSEQ multiplex PCR, lists solely in-frame clones and lacks some. The sample includes about 23,000 clones, roughly two thirds of them seen just once. These TCRs are of unknown antigen specificity. Sequences were derived from CD4+ T cells from PBMCs cultured with SARS-CoV-2 spike peptides, sampled before COVID-19 vaccination. Every receptor here comes from a human donor who received a COVID-19 vaccine. The CDR3 runs from the conserved cysteine through the conserved F or W. Fields, in order: D gene, clone size, J gene, V gene, CDR3 DNA, CDR3 protein. The D gene is left open where the match is weak. Rows give clone size only sometimes, using once, few, many, or a class for an expanded clone.

.	.	TRBJ1-3	TRBV6-6	TGTGCCAGCAGTTACAAACAGTCGAGTGTCGGAAACACCATATATTTT	CASSYKQSSVGNTIYF
.	few	TRBJ2-5	TRBV10-2	TGCGCCACCTCCCCCTCGGGTAGCCGCCAGACCCAGTACTTC	CATSPSGSRQTQYF
TRBD1	.	TRBJ2-1	TRBV5-6	TGTGCCAGCAGCTTGGGGATGACAGGGGGAGTAGGTGAGCAGTTCTTC	CASSLGMTGGVGEQFF
.	.	TRBJ1-1	TRBV4-1	TGCGCCAGCAGCCAAGAATGGGAGGGAGTGAACACTGAAGCTTTCTTT	CASSQEWEGVNTEAFF
TRBD2	.	TRBJ2-1	TRBV2	TGTGCCAGCAGCTTGCTAGCGGGAGGGAGTGATGAGCAGTTCTTC	CASSLLAGGSDEQFF
.	.	TRBJ1-5	TRBV10-1	TGCGCCAGCAGTAGGACAGTTAATCAGCCCCAGCATTTT	CASSRTVNQPQHF
.	few	TRBJ2-3	TRBV14	TGTGCCAGCAGCCAAGAAGGGTGGGGCGGAGATACGCAGTATTTT	CASSQEGWGGDTQYF
TRBD1	.	TRBJ1-2	TRBV5-1	TGCGCCAGCAGCCCTACGGGACAGCGCGAAGAGACCAACTATGGCTACACCTTC	CASSPTGQREETNYGYTF
.	.	TRBJ2-2	TRBV5-4	TGTGCCAGCAGCTTGTCCTGGGCCACGAACACCGGGGAGCTGTTTTTT	CASSLSWATNTGELFF
TRBD2	few	TRBJ2-2	TRBV19	TGTGCCAGTAGTATCGGCGGGGGGATATACACCGGGGAGCTGTTTTTT	CASSIGGGIYTGELFF
TRBD2	.	TRBJ2-2	TRBV5-4	TGTGCCAGCAGCTTGTTAGCGGGACTAAACACCGGGGAGCTGTTTTTT	CASSLLAGLNTGELFF
.	.	TRBJ2-3	TRBV24-1	TGTGCCACCAGACAGGGTGAGGATACGCAGTATTTT	CATRQGEDTQYF
TRBD2	once	TRBJ2-7	TRBV18	TGTGCCAGCTCACCACCGGCGGGAGCGGCTTACGAGCAGTACTTC	CASSPPAGAAYEQYF
.	.	TRBJ2-1	TRBV5-1	TGCGCCAGCAGTCAACAGACAGACGGAGCGGTACAGTTCTTC	CASSQQTDGAVQFF
TRBD1	.	TRBJ2-5	TRBV27	TGTGCCAGCAGCCACGACAGGGTTGGGGAGACCCAGTACTTC	CASSHDRVGETQYF
TRBD1	few	TRBJ2-7	TRBV10-2	TGCGCCAGCAGTGATTCCGGGACAGTGAGCTCCTACGAGCAGTACTTC	CASSDSGTVSSYEQYF
.	once	TRBJ2-6	TRBV7-2	TGTGCCAGCAGCTTAGAGGGAGGCCACTCTGGGGCCAACGTCCTGACTTTC	CASSLEGGHSGANVLTF